The clone carrying this TCR beta chain was observed a single time. Antigen: not known. The sample belongs to a study of cytomegalovirus exposure and HLA in healthy donors. Overall study findings and caveats: The authors judged a highly shared variant cluster likely a sequencing artifact. Later, an analysis showed that TCR beta chains associated with HLA were more clonally expanded than others that were equally common. Some V segments (TRBV6-2 and TRBV6-3 among them) were excluded as indistinguishable. Further analysis was carried out later, and it showed several of the most significant clusters appearing linked to common viral pathogens.

The V gene's germline CDR1 is SGHRS and CDR2 YFSETQ. The CDR3 covers 19 residues. The V end was cut by 4 bases, the J end by 2 bases, with 28 bases between. The PCR was carried out with 60 Vbeta primers and 13 Jbeta primers. TCRdb's table, derived via immunoSEQ multiplex PCR, lists solely in-frame clones and lacks some. The repertoire holds around 140,000 clones, with roughly 80% as singletons. The TCR sequence derives from a female donor in good health and CMV-seronegative. This rearrangement joins TRBV5-1 to TRBJ2-7, with TRBD2 as a possible D gene (5 bases). The sample taken for sequencing was PBMCs. CDR3 amino acids: CASSRSSGGGLKSTYEQYF. CDR3 sequence (DNA): TGCGCCAGCAGCCGTAGTTCCGGCGGAGGTCTAAAGTCTACCTACGAGCAGTACTTC.